Listed below are T cell receptor beta chains from one sample, sequenced in a study of blood T cells in healthy people across ages. From the 5' RACE reads, TCRdb called clonotypes with MiXCR, one entry per CDR3 protein. The table records 1.5 million to 2 million distinct CDR3 sequences, approximately 30% of them present only once. Sequencing was done on a sample of blood. The receptors shown here come from a woman aged 25 to 39 in good health. CDR3s include the opening cysteine and the closing phenylalanine or tryptophan. The order of the fields is CDR3 DNA, CDR3 protein, J gene, D gene, clone size, V gene. The D gene is left open where the match is weak. Size is omitted from some rows. Given values are once, few, many or a class for expanded clones.

cdr3_nt: TGTGCCAGTGACGTGGGGAGGGGAAAGGAAAAACTGTTTTTT
cdr3_aa: CASDVGRGKEKLFF
j_call: TRBJ1-4
d_call: -
clone_size: -
v_call: TRBV28

cdr3_nt: TGTGCCAGCAGAACCACCGGGACTCCTAGCTCCTACGAGCAGTACTTC
cdr3_aa: CASRTTGTPSSYEQYF
j_call: TRBJ2-7
d_call: -
clone_size: few
v_call: TRBV6-5

cdr3_nt: TGTGCCAGCAGCACAAACAGGGATCCGGACACTGAAGCTTTCTTT
cdr3_aa: CASSTNRDPDTEAFF
j_call: TRBJ1-1
d_call: -
clone_size: -
v_call: TRBV7-2

cdr3_nt: TGTGCCAGCAGCGACAGGGGTAGAGAAAAACTGTTTTTT
cdr3_aa: CASSDRGREKLFF
j_call: TRBJ1-4
d_call: TRBD1
clone_size: few
v_call: TRBV6-5

cdr3_nt: TGTGCCAGCAGCCAAGATGGTGTCGTCAAATCAAGTGGTGAAGCTTTCTTT
cdr3_aa: CASSQDGVVKSSGEAFF
j_call: TRBJ1-1
d_call: -
clone_size: few
v_call: TRBV14

cdr3_nt: TGCAGTACAGACCCGGGGATGGGAACAGATACGCAGTATTTT
cdr3_aa: CSTDPGMGTDTQYF
j_call: TRBJ2-3
d_call: -
clone_size: few
v_call: TRBV20-1

cdr3_nt: TGTGCCAGCGGCTGGGATCGGGGTACAGACGAGCAGTACTTC
cdr3_aa: CASGWDRGTDEQYF
j_call: TRBJ2-7
d_call: -
clone_size: -
v_call: TRBV5-6

cdr3_nt: TGTGCCAGCAGTTACTCGAGTTGGGGCGGGGACTACAATGAGCAGTTCTTC
cdr3_aa: CASSYSSWGGDYNEQFF
j_call: TRBJ2-1
d_call: -
clone_size: few
v_call: TRBV6-2/TRBV6-3

cdr3_nt: TGTGCCAGCAGCATGAAACGCAGAGGCAATGAGCAGTTCTTC
cdr3_aa: CASSMKRRGNEQFF
j_call: TRBJ2-1
d_call: -
clone_size: -
v_call: TRBV7-2

cdr3_nt: TGTGCCACCAGCAGAGCTCGGACTAGCGGGAGCTCCGCAGATACGCAGTATTTT
cdr3_aa: CATSRARTSGSSADTQYF
j_call: TRBJ2-3
d_call: TRBD2
clone_size: few
v_call: TRBV15